The clone carrying this T cell receptor beta chain was recorded once. What it binds is unknown. This sample is drawn from a study of blood T cells in healthy people across ages. Through a sample-barcoded 5' primer and a J-beta primer mix, a second PCR was run for 7 to 11 cycles. In TCRdb, the 5' RACE reads were re-called with MiXCR into one record per CDR3 protein. The sample records approximately 810,000 distinct CDR3 sequences, 36% being singletons. The study's findings and limits: While age rose, TCR beta diversity per million T cells dropped in a roughly linear way. Fewer expanded clones and more diversity marked long-lived versus aged donors.

The V gene's germline CDR1 is LGHNA and CDR2 YSLEER. This CDR3 contains 17 residues. The V and J ends lost 4 bases and 0 bases respectively, with 16 bases between them. Sequenced input: blood. This TCR came from a young man in good health. The gene calls are TRBV4-3 and TRBJ2-4; TRBD1 might be the D (6 bases). CDR3 in DNA: TGCGCCAGCAGCCCAAGGGGCGGACAGACAGCCAAAAACATTCAGTACTTC. Translation gives CASSPRGGQTAKNIQYF.